The 20 T cell receptor beta chains below all came from one sample that was sequenced in a study of blood T cell repertoires in COVID-19. The method was immunoSEQ multiplex PCR; TCRdb's version includes in-frame clones alone and lacks a portion of them. Here the sample spans over 95,000 clones, about 89% being singletons. Input material: peripheral blood. These receptors all come from a human donor with acute or convalescent COVID-19. The donor label of this sample is uncertain.

The rearrangement links TRBV18 to TRBJ1-3, with no clear D. Germline V gene data show CDR1 as KGHSH and CDR2 as LQKENI. The CDR3 has 16 amino acids. The V end lost 0 bases, the J end lost 0 bases, and 9 bases lay between the germline ends. This CDR3 reads CASSPPIDFSGNTIYF. The CDR3 DNA reads as TGTGCCAGCTCACCACCCATAGACTTCTCTGGAAACACCATATATTTT.

This chain joins TRBV28 and TRBJ1-2; 8 positions agree with TRBD1. CDR1 and CDR2 (germline): MDHEN, SYDVKM. The CDR3 extends over 15 amino acids. Germline trimming cut 4 bases from V and 4 bases from J; bases unmatched to any gene: 8. CDR3 bases: TGTGCCAGCAGTTCCTCACAGGGGGGGATCTATGGCTACACCTTC. It is translated as CASSSSQGGIYGYTF.

The chain has TRBV29-1 and TRBJ1-4; 12 bases are shared with TRBD1. This CDR3 is 14 amino acids long. CDR1 is SQVTM, CDR2 ANQGSEA, per germline. Unmatched junction bases numbered 4, after V lost 6 bases and J lost 5 bases. Here the CDR3 reads CSVGTGGWNEKLFF. CDR3 coding DNA: TGCAGCGTAGGGACAGGGGGCTGGAATGAAAAACTGTTTTTT.

This sequence joins TRBV19 and TRBJ1-4; TRBD1 matches 8 bases. CDR1 LNHDA and CDR2 SQIVND come from the germline V gene (reference sequence). The CDR3 contains 15 residues. The ends lost 6 bases at V and 6 bases at J; junction bases unmatched: 9. DNA for the CDR3: TGTGCCAGTAGGCTTGACCAGGGGGCATATGAAAAACTGTTTTTT. Encoded protein: CASRLDQGAYEKLFF. Combining the CDR3 with reference TRBV19 and TRBJ1-4 gives the whole variable domain DGGITQSPKYLFRKEGQNVTLSCEQNLNHDAMYWYRQDPGQGLRLIYYSQIVNDFQKGDIAEGYSVSREKKESFPLTVTSAQKNPTAFYLCASRLDQGAYEKLFFGSGTQLSVL.

The rearrangement links TRBV18 to TRBJ1-1; 9 bases are shared with TRBD1. Germline trimming cut 3 bases from V and 4 bases from J; bases unmatched to any gene: 0. Germline CDR1 KGHSH, CDR2 LQKENI. The CDR3 is made up of 13 amino acids. As DNA, the CDR3 is TGTGCCAGCTCACCGGACAGGGGCACTGAAGCTTTCTTT. It is translated as CASSPDRGTEAFF.

This clone was detected once. The CDR3, as DNA: TGTGCCAGCAGCCCGCAGGACAGGGTGGGCAAACTGTTTTTT. Its protein product is CASSPQDRVGKLFF. This sequence joins TRBV9 and TRBJ1-4, with TRBD1 matching over 8 bases. This CDR3 has 14 amino acids. Looked up from germline, CDR1 is SGDLS and CDR2 is YYNGEE. The ends lost 4 bases at V and 11 bases at J; junction bases unmatched: 10.

This clone was observed a handful of times. The genes are TRBV4-1 and TRBJ1-2; TRBD1 matches 8 bases. Per the germline V gene, CDR1 is MGHRA and CDR2 is YSYEKL. The CDR3 is 16 amino acids. V shed 2 bases and J 5 bases; nucleotides not matched to a gene: 10. CDR3 nucleotide sequence: TGCGCCAGCAGCCAATTTACCGGGACAGGTGGATATGGCTACACCTTC. Encoded protein: CASSQFTGTGGYGYTF.

The V and J genes are TRBV5-1 and TRBJ2-3, with a weak D call TRBD1 (5 bases). CDR1 and CDR2 from the germline V gene are SGHRS and YFSETQ. The V end lost 3 bases, the J end lost 5 bases, and 10 bases lay between the germline ends. The CDR3 covers 13 residues. CDR3 DNA sequence: TGCGCCAGCAGCTCCAGGGTTCTAGATACGCAGTATTTT. Translating gives CASSSRVLDTQYF.

V is TRBV5-1 and J is TRBJ2-6; D perhaps matches TRBD2 (6 bases). This CDR3 spans 17 amino acids. The germline V gene encodes CDR1 SGHRS and CDR2 YFSETQ. Trimming shortened V by 1 base and J by 1 base, and 12 bases separated the two germline ends. CDR3 region: CASSLSGFPSGANVLTF. For the CDR3, the DNA is TGCGCCAGCAGCTTGAGCGGGTTCCCGTCTGGGGCCAACGTCCTGACTTTC.

The chain has TRBV3-1 (or the pseudogene TRBV3-2) and TRBJ2-2; D is possibly TRBD2 (6 bases). The CDR3 has 14 residues. Germline-derived CDR1 and CDR2 are LGHDT and YNNKEL (reference sequence). V dropped 4 bases and J dropped 4 bases, with 10 bases sitting between them. The CDR3 spells CASSPPGSTGELFF. The CDR3 nucleotides are TGTGCCAGCAGCCCCCCCGGGAGCACCGGGGAGCTGTTTTTT.

This clone was seen just once. This chain joins TRBV24-1 and TRBJ2-1, with D maybe TRBD2 (7 bases). The CDR3 length is 15 residues. Trimming left V 6 bases short and J 5 bases short, with 16 bases between. Germline values: CDR1 KGHDR, CDR2 SFDVKD. For the CDR3, the DNA is TGTGCCACCAGTTGGAACAGGGAGGGTGACAATGAGCAGTTCTTC. The encoded protein is CATSWNREGDNEQFF.

The chain recombines TRBV5-4 with TRBJ1-3, with no clear D. V dropped 1 base and J dropped 3 bases, with 8 bases sitting between them. This CDR3 region has 14 residues. Germline values: CDR1 SGHNT, CDR2 YYREEE (reference sequence). For the CDR3, the DNA is TGTGCCAGCAGCTTGTATTTAAATGGAAACACCATATATTTT. Its translation: CASSLYLNGNTIYF. Drawing the rest from reference TRBV5-4 and TRBJ1-3, the complete variable domain is ETGVTQSPTHLIKTRGQQVTLRCSSQSGHNTVSWYQQALGQGPQFIFQYYREEENGRGNFPPRFSGLQFPNYSSELNVNALELDDSALYLCASSLYLNGNTIYFGEGSWLTVV.

The V and J genes are TRBV19 and TRBJ1-6, with D unclear. V was pared by 3 bases and J by 10 bases, with 13 bases between. The CDR3 extends over 14 amino acids. In germline, CDR1 is LNHDA, CDR2 SQIVND (reference sequence). In DNA form, the CDR3 reads TGTGCCAGTAGTATCACCCGGACTGGCTCACCCCTCCACTTT. This sequence encodes CASSITRTGSPLHF.

The chain employs TRBV7-9 and TRBJ1-6; 7 positions agree with TRBD1. Germline CDR1 is SEHNR and CDR2 is FQNEAQ (reference sequence). The V gene end was trimmed by 7 bases and the J gene end by 8 bases; junction bases not matched to a gene: 8. This CDR3 comprises 14 residues. The CDR3 DNA reads TGTGCCAGCACCCCGGACAGGTATCATTCACCCCTCCACTTT. Its protein is CASTPDRYHSPLHF.

The chain carries TRBV4-1 and TRBJ2-3; a weak D match, TRBD1 (5 bases). The germline gives CDR1 MGHRA, CDR2 YSYEKL. CDR3 length equals 19 residues. V shed 1 base and J shed 2 bases, with 22 bases lying between them. As DNA, the CDR3 is TGCGCCAGCAGCCAAGTTGGGGCAGGACAAAAGAGGCTCACAGATACGCAGTATTTT. Protein sequence: CASSQVGAGQKRLTDTQYF.

The chain has TRBV3-1 (or the pseudogene TRBV3-2) and TRBJ1-3; possibly TRBD1 for D (5 bases). The CDR3 is 17 amino acids. Trimming left V 4 bases short and J 0 bases short, with 16 bases between. Germline loops: CDR1 LGHDT, CDR2 YNNKEL (reference sequence). The CDR3 protein is CASSLFPRDFSGNTIYF. CDR3 nucleotides: TGTGCCAGCAGCCTATTTCCACGGGACTTCTCTGGAAACACCATATATTTT.

The chain couples TRBV5-1 to TRBJ2-3, with D possibly matching TRBD1 (6 bases). There are 15 residues in the CDR3. V shed 5 bases and J shed 0 bases, with 13 bases lying between them. CDR1 and CDR2 from the germline V gene are SGHRS and YFSETQ. Written as DNA, the CDR3 is TGCGCCAGCAGAAAAAATGGACAGAGCACAGATACGCAGTATTTT. This encodes CASRKNGQSTDTQYF.

The V and J genes are TRBV7-9 and TRBJ1-5, with TRBD1 identical over 8 bases. This CDR3 has 14 amino acids. CDR1 and CDR2 from the germline V gene are SEHNR and FQNEAQ (reference sequence). The J segment lost 3 bases and the V segment lost 5 bases, leaving 3 bases of the junction unmatched. CDR3: CASSTGGLNQPQHF. The DNA of the CDR3 is TGTGCCAGCAGCACAGGGGGTCTCAATCAGCCCCAGCATTTT.

The chain employs TRBV18 and TRBJ1-3, with D possibly matching TRBD1 (6 bases). V lost 3 bases, J lost 0 bases, and 18 bases lay in between. The CDR3 spans 18 residues. Germline V gives CDR1 KGHSH, CDR2 LQKENI. The CDR3 DNA is TGTGCCAGCTCACCCTCGCCAGGGGCGACGAGCTCTGGAAACACCATATATTTT. Its translation is CASSPSPGATSSGNTIYF.

V usage is TRBV6-5 and J usage is TRBJ2-1, with TRBD1 identical over 7 bases. The ends lost 0 bases at V and 6 bases at J; junction bases unmatched: 5. Germline CDR1 reads MNHEY; CDR2 reads SVGAGI. CDR3 length: 15 amino acids. The CDR3 sequence: CASSYSGGGPNEQFF. CDR3 bases: TGTGCCAGCAGTTACTCAGGGGGCGGCCCCAATGAGCAGTTCTTC.